This is a list of T cell receptor beta chains from one sample in a study of cytomegalovirus exposure and HLA in healthy donors. Generated by immunoSEQ multiplex PCR, the TCRdb table keeps only in-frame clones and is missing some. The table lists roughly 130,000 clones, 70% to 85% of them singletons. The sequenced material came from PBMCs. Source of these receptors: a boy between 2 and 10 years old in good health and CMV-seronegative. The CDR3 runs from the conserved cysteine through the conserved F or W. D genes are given only for firm matches. Only part of the rows carry a size: once, few, many, or a class if the clone is expanded.

-	TRBJ2-1	TRBD2	TRBV9	TGTGCCAGCAGCGTAGATTTAGGGACTAGGGATGAGCAGTTCTTC	CASSVDLGTRDEQFF
-	TRBJ1-5	-	TRBV5-6	TGTGCCAGCAGCTTGTACAGGGAAGGATATCAGCCCCAGCATTTT	CASSLYREGYQPQHF
-	TRBJ1-2	-	TRBV5-1	TGCGCCAGCAGCTTGGAGGGTGTGGCGGCCCGGGGTATTGGGTATGGCTACACCTTC	CASSLEGVAARGIGYGYTF
-	TRBJ1-4	TRBD1	TRBV9	TGTGCCAGCAGCGGAGGACAGGACAATGAAAAACTGTTTTTT	CASSGGQDNEKLFF
-	TRBJ1-5	-	TRBV11-2	TGTGCCAGCAGCTTAGGGGGGGGCCATAGCAATCAGCCCCAGCATTTT	CASSLGGGHSNQPQHF
-	TRBJ1-2	TRBD1	TRBV11-2	TGTGCCAGCAGCTTAAACTCGGACAGGCGGCGGGGCTACACCTTC	CASSLNSDRRRGYTF
-	TRBJ2-1	TRBD1	TRBV19	TGTGCCAGGGGGCCGGGACAGGGAGGGAACTCCTACAATGAGCAGTTCTTC	CARGPGQGGNSYNEQFF
-	TRBJ1-1	-	TRBV6-6	TGTGCCAGCAGTTCACAGGGTACCTACACTGAAGCTTTCTTT	CASSSQGTYTEAFF
-	TRBJ1-2	-	TRBV7-3	TGTGCCAGCAGCCTGGACCCAGGGGTTTATGGCTACACCTTC	CASSLDPGVYGYTF
-	TRBJ2-1	TRBD2	TRBV5-6	TGTGCCAGCAGAAGGCGGGGGGGAGAGCAGTTCTTC	CASRRRGGEQFF
-	TRBJ1-1	-	TRBV7-9	TGTGCCAGCAGCCCTTTAACAGGGAACACTGAAGCTTTCTTT	CASSPLTGNTEAFF
-	TRBJ2-5	-	TRBV28	TGTGCCAGCAGTTTGGGCGGGCCTACTAAAGAGACCCAGTACTTC	CASSLGGPTKETQYF
-	TRBJ2-3	-	TRBV5-1	TGCGCCAGCAGCTTGGCCGGAGGGGTACTTAGCACAGATACGCAGTATTTT	CASSLAGGVLSTDTQYF
many	TRBJ1-2	TRBD1	TRBV15	TGTGCCACCAGCAGAGAGGGACAGGGATATGGCTACACCTTC	CATSREGQGYGYTF
-	TRBJ1-5	-	TRBV4-3	TGCGCCAGCAGCCAAGATAGGCGGCAGGGCCTAGGGCCCCAGCATTTT	CASSQDRRQGLGPQHF
-	TRBJ2-1	-	TRBV7-2	TGTGCCAGCAGCTTAGGGTTGGGCTACTACAATGAGCAGTTCTTC	CASSLGLGYYNEQFF
-	TRBJ2-2	TRBD1	TRBV5-1	TGCGCCAGCAGCTCCGGGACAGGGAACACCGGGGAGCTGTTTTTT	CASSSGTGNTGELFF
-	TRBJ2-7	TRBD1	TRBV27	TGTGCCAGCAGTCTCACATACGGGACAGCCTACGAGCAGTACTTC	CASSLTYGTAYEQYF
-	TRBJ1-1	TRBD1	TRBV7-6	TGTGCCAGCAGCTTAGCAACTACAGGGGAGAACACTGAAGCTTTCTTT	CASSLATTGENTEAFF
-	TRBJ2-5	TRBD2	TRBV4-2	TGTGCCAGCAGCCAAGAGACTAGCGGGGTTAGGGCCCAGTACTTC	CASSQETSGVRAQYF
-	TRBJ2-7	TRBD1	TRBV6-5	TGTGCCAGCAGTACCTGGGACAGCGACTACGAGCAGTACTTC	CASSTWDSDYEQYF
few	TRBJ1-5	-	TRBV2	TGTGCCAGCAGGGGGACTGCATCTAATCAGCCCCAGCATTTT	CASRGTASNQPQHF
once	TRBJ2-5	TRBD1	TRBV5-1	TGCGCCAGCACGGGGACAGGGGCACAAGAGACCCAGTACTTC	CASTGTGAQETQYF
-	TRBJ2-7	-	TRBV27	TGTGCCAGCAGTTTATCGGCCCCTTACGAGCAGTACTTC	CASSLSAPYEQYF
-	TRBJ2-3	TRBD2	TRBV7-8	TGTGCCAGCGGTGCAAGGCTAGCGGGGTTCACAGATACGCAGTATTTT	CASGARLAGFTDTQYF
-	TRBJ2-5	-	TRBV5-1	TGCGCCAGCAGCCCCACACTAGGGCGGGAGACCCAGTACTTC	CASSPTLGRETQYF
-	TRBJ1-5	TRBD1	TRBV19	TGTGCCAGTAGTAAACAGGGGCATCAGCCCCAGCATTTT	CASSKQGHQPQHF
-	TRBJ2-3	-	TRBV9	TGTGCCAGCAGCCCGGATTACCTAGCGTTCTTCACAGATACGCAGTATTTT	CASSPDYLAFFTDTQYF
-	TRBJ2-3	-	TRBV19	TGTGCCAGTAGTCTCCAGGGGACCCCGGCAGATACGCAGTATTTT	CASSLQGTPADTQYF
-	TRBJ2-5	-	TRBV7-9	TGTGCCAGCAGCCCATTTGAGTACTTC	CASSPFEYF
once	TRBJ2-1	TRBD1	TRBV6-4	TGTGCCAGCAGTGACTCTGGGACAGGGGACTACAATGAGCAGTTCTTC	CASSDSGTGDYNEQFF
-	TRBJ2-2	-	TRBV11-2	TGTGCCAGCAGCTCTTGGGAGTCTCCGAACACCGGGGAGCTGTTTTTT	CASSSWESPNTGELFF
-	TRBJ1-1	TRBD1	TRBV9	TGTGCCAGCAGCGCCGGGACAGGGGACACTGAAGCTTTCTTT	CASSAGTGDTEAFF
-	TRBJ1-5	TRBD1	TRBV6-6	TGTGCCAGCAAGGGACAGGGGGCGGTGGGCAATCAGCCCCAGCATTTT	CASKGQGAVGNQPQHF
few	TRBJ1-5	-	TRBV12-5	TGTGCTAGTGGTTTGGGGGAGGGCCAGCCCCAGCATTTT	CASGLGEGQPQHF
-	TRBJ2-3	-	TRBV4-2	TGTGCCAGCAGCCAAGATAACACCCCGGATACGCAGTATTTT	CASSQDNTPDTQYF
-	TRBJ1-1	TRBD1	TRBV7-9	TGTTCCAGCAGCTTACCCCGGACAGGGGGCGCGACTGAAGCTTTCTTT	CSSSLPRTGGATEAFF
-	TRBJ2-6	-	TRBV28	TGTGCCAGCAGTCCTCAGGCTGGGGCCAACGTCCTGACTTTC	CASSPQAGANVLTF
-	TRBJ1-2	TRBD1	TRBV4-1	TGCGCCAGCAGCCAAGTAGGGGGCGCGGCCTATGGCTACACCTTC	CASSQVGGAAYGYTF
-	TRBJ1-2	-	TRBV30	TGTGCCTGGAGAGAAAGACTTTACTATGGCTACACCTTC	CAWRERLYYGYTF
once	TRBJ1-1	-	TRBV9	TGTGCCAGCAGCGTAGTCCAGAACACTGAAGCTTTCTTT	CASSVVQNTEAFF
-	TRBJ1-4	-	TRBV9	TGTGCCAGCAGCGTAGGATTTGTGGCAGACTCCCCTAATGAAAAACTGTTTTTT	CASSVGFVADSPNEKLFF